The 20 T cell receptor beta chains below all came from one sample that was sequenced in a study of blood T cell repertoires in COVID-19. TCRdb's copy holds only in-frame clones and misses some; the assay was immunoSEQ multiplex PCR. Here the sample spans approximately 150,000 clones, around four fifths being singletons. The sequenced sample consisted of peripheral blood. These receptors all come from an elderly woman with COVID-19, enrolled during active disease.

The V call is TRBV10-3, the J call TRBJ2-1, with D tentatively TRBD1 (6 bases). Trimming pared 4 bases from V and 8 bases from J, leaving 6 bases between. Germline-derived CDR1 and CDR2 are ENHRY and SYGVKD. The CDR3 consists of 11 residues. The CDR3 DNA follows: TGTGCCATCAGTGGACAGGATGAGCAGTTCTTC. Translated, it gives CAISGQDEQFF.

This clone turned up a few times. The chain is built from TRBV15 and TRBJ1-5; D unresolved. This CDR3 region has 15 residues. V was cut by 1 base and J by 0 bases, with 7 bases left in between. Germline V gene data show CDR1 as LNHNV and CDR2 as YYDKDF (reference sequence). In DNA, the CDR3 is TGTGCCACCAGCAGAGCTAGAGCTAGCAATCAGCCCCAGCATTTT. It codes for CATSRARASNQPQHF.

V usage is TRBV19 and J usage is TRBJ2-1; 8 bases align to TRBD2. J lost 4 bases, V lost 8 bases, and 10 bases had no gene match. The CDR3 length is 15 residues. Germline V lookup: CDR1 LNHDA, CDR2 SQIVND (reference sequence). CDR3 sequence: CASLRSSGVYNEQFF. Here the CDR3 DNA reads TGTGCCAGTCTCCGCAGTAGCGGGGTATACAATGAGCAGTTCTTC.

The genes are TRBV2 and TRBJ2-5; tentatively, D is TRBD2 (6 bases). V lost 0 bases, J lost 5 bases, and 16 bases lay in between. Germline-derived CDR1 and CDR2 are SNHLY and FYNNEI. The CDR3 is made up of 16 amino acids. The CDR3 loop reads CASSEALFAGRETQYF. CDR3 bases: TGTGCCAGCAGTGAAGCGCTCTTCGCAGGGAGGGAGACCCAGTACTTC.

The chain links TRBV2 to TRBJ1-4; the D gene is possibly TRBD1 (6 bases). Between the trimmed V and J ends, which lost 5 bases and 7 bases, there was a span of 17 bases. CDR3 length: 15 amino acids. Germline CDR1 and CDR2: SNHLY and FYNNEI. The CDR3 spells CASSFQRGGGEKLFF. CDR3 DNA: TGTGCCAGCAGTTTTCAGCGGGGAGGGGGTGAAAAACTGTTTTTT.

This clone was observed a handful of times. This chain connects TRBV19 to TRBJ2-2; possible D gene TRBD2, 5 bases. The V gene lost 4 bases and the J gene lost 4 bases, with 10 bases spanning the gap. The CDR3 contains 14 residues. Looked up from germline, CDR1 is LNHDA and CDR2 is SQIVND (reference sequence). The CDR3 DNA sequence: TGTGCCAGTAGTACTGGAGGTGGCACCGGGGAGCTGTTTTTT. Its protein is CASSTGGGTGELFF.

The chain joins TRBV6-5 to TRBJ1-5; D ambiguous. This CDR3 has 14 residues. The germline CDR1 and CDR2 sequences are MNHEY and SVGAGI. V lost 8 bases, J lost 4 bases, and 15 bases lay in between. This CDR3 reads CASRRETSNQPQHF. The CDR3 region has the DNA TGTGCCAGCCGTAGGGAGACATCGAATCAGCCCCAGCATTTT.

V is TRBV18 and J is TRBJ2-2; D gene ambiguous. Deletions cut 2 bases from V and 2 bases from J, with 6 bases between. Germline V CDR1 and CDR2: KGHSH, LQKENI. This CDR3 spans 14 amino acids. CDR3 in DNA: TGTGCCAGCTCACCAGGGCTAAACACCGGGGAGCTGTTTTTT. Translating it yields CASSPGLNTGELFF.

In regard to this clone: Other DNA sequences in the sample encode the same CDR3. The rearrangement joins TRBV9 to TRBJ2-2; the D gene is possibly TRBD2 (6 bases). Germline CDR1 SGDLS, CDR2 YYNGEE. V dropped 4 bases and J dropped 1 base, with 8 bases sitting between them. The CDR3 length is 14 residues. The CDR3: CASSPGLNTGELFF. The CDR3, as DNA: TGTGCCAGCAGCCCGGGACTGAACACCGGGGAGCTGTTTTTT.

J is TRBJ2-3 and V is TRBV5-1; 7 positions agree with TRBD1. The CDR3 runs 14 residues. Germline CDR1 reads SGHRS; CDR2 reads YFSETQ. J gave up 3 bases and V 5 bases, and 6 bases lay outside the gene matches. CDR3 loop: CASRTGSVTDTQYF. In DNA, the CDR3 is TGCGCCAGCAGGACAGGGAGTGTTACAGATACGCAGTATTTT.

The gene calls are TRBV18 and TRBJ1-1, with TRBD1 matching over 12 bases. V lost 2 bases, J lost 4 bases, and 2 bases stayed unmatched. Germline V gene lookup returns CDR1 KGHSH and CDR2 LQKENI. The CDR3 has 15 amino acids. DNA of the CDR3: TGTGCCAGCTCACCAGGGGACAGGGGGCTCACTGAAGCTTTCTTT. It translates to CASSPGDRGLTEAFF.

V is TRBV27 and J is TRBJ1-1, with D perhaps TRBD1 (6 bases). The length of the CDR3 is 13 residues. Trimming stripped 7 bases from V and 5 bases from J, with 14 bases between. CDR1 and CDR2 (germline): MNHEY, SMNVEV (reference sequence). The CDR3 DNA reads TGTGCCAGCAAGGGGGGGCTTCGTACTGAAGCTTTCTTT. This gives the protein CASKGGLRTEAFF.

The chain joins TRBV29-1 to TRBJ2-1, with a tentative D call TRBD2 (5 bases). CDR1 is SQVTM and CDR2 is ANQGSEA in the germline V gene. V lost 6 bases and J 2 bases, leaving 17 bases between the germline ends. CDR3 length: 15 residues. Here the CDR3 reads CSVDRGRAPYNEQFF. The CDR3 region has the DNA TGCAGCGTCGATCGGGGTCGGGCTCCCTACAATGAGCAGTTCTTC.

This clone was picked up one time. The chain uses TRBV6-4 and TRBJ1-2; 9 positions match TRBD1. This CDR3 is built from 15 residues. V lost 3 bases and J lost 4; bases outside the gene matches: 6. The germline gives CDR1 MRHNA, CDR2 SNTAGT. The CDR3 reads CASSEPGQGIYGYTF. CDR3 bases: TGTGCCAGCAGTGAACCGGGACAGGGAATCTATGGCTACACCTTC.

In its sample, this clone was seen once. The V and J genes are TRBV5-5 and TRBJ2-7; 8 nucleotides agree with TRBD1. V trimming: 4 bases; J trimming: 0 bases; junction bases outside the gene matches: 6. This CDR3 spans 15 amino acids. CDR1 and CDR2 from the germline V gene are SGHKS and YYEKEE (reference sequence). The CDR3 coding sequence is TGTGCCAGCAGCCCCGGGACAGGAGTCTCCTACGAGCAGTACTTC. The encoded protein is CASSPGTGVSYEQYF.

This sequence joins TRBV19 and TRBJ2-4, with a tentative D call TRBD1 (7 bases). The CDR3 is 16 amino acids. The V end lost 5 bases, the J end lost 6 bases, and 20 bases lay between the germline ends. Germline V gene sequence: CDR1 LNHDA, CDR2 SQIVND (reference sequence). This CDR3 is CASSYLGGQRSNIQYF. For the CDR3, the DNA is TGTGCCAGTAGTTACTTGGGGGGACAGAGATCAAACATTCAGTACTTC.

The chain has TRBV6-1 and TRBJ1-5; D call uncertain. The germline V gene has CDR1 MNHNS and CDR2 SASEGT. Trimming shortened V by 2 bases and J by 6 bases, and 11 bases separated the two germline ends. This CDR3 contains 14 residues. The CDR3 DNA is TGTGCCAGCAGTGAAAGGGTCGAGGGTCAGCCCCAGCATTTT. Its translation: CASSERVEGQPQHF.

The chain combines TRBV5-1 with TRBJ1-5; D is possibly TRBD1 (5 bases). The CDR3 is 15 residues long. Trimming left V 0 bases short and J 4 bases short, with 11 bases between. Per germline, CDR1 SGHRS and CDR2 YFSETQ. The CDR3 region has the DNA TGCGCCAGCAGCTTGGGGACACTACCTAATCAGCCCCAGCATTTT. Residues: CASSLGTLPNQPQHF.

V is TRBV3-1 (or the pseudogene TRBV3-2) and J is TRBJ1-1; TRBD1 is a possible D gene (5 bases). Germline loops: CDR1 LGHDT, CDR2 YNNKEL (reference sequence). The CDR3 spans 14 residues. Trimming removed 4 bases from V and 3 bases from J, with 12 bases in between. The CDR3 is CASSLSGGDTEAFF. The CDR3 DNA follows: TGTGCCAGCAGCCTGTCGGGGGGGGACACTGAAGCTTTCTTT.

The chain joins TRBV10-2 to TRBJ1-4, with D maybe TRBD1 (6 bases). The length of the CDR3 is 15 residues. The ends were cut back, 3 bases at V and 0 bases at J, with 8 bases in the middle. Germline V gene sequence: CDR1 WSHSY, CDR2 SAAADI. The CDR3, as DNA: TGCGCCAGCAGTGAACCAGGGGCAACTAATGAAAAACTGTTTTTT. Its protein product is CASSEPGATNEKLFF.